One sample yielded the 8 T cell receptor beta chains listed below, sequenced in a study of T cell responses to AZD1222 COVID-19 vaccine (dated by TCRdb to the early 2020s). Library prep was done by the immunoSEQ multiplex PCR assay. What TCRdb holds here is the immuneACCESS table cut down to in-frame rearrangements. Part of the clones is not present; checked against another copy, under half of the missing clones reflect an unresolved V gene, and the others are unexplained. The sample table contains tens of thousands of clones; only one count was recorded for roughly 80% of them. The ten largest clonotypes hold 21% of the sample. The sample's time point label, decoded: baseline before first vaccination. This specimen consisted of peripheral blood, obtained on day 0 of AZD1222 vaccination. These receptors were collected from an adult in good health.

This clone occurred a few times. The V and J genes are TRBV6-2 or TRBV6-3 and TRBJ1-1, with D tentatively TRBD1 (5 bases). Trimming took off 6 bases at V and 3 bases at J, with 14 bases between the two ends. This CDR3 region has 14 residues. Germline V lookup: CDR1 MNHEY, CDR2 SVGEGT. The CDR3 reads CASSKDNTYTEAFF. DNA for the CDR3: TGTGCCAGCAGCAAGGACAACACCTACACTGAAGCTTTCTTT.

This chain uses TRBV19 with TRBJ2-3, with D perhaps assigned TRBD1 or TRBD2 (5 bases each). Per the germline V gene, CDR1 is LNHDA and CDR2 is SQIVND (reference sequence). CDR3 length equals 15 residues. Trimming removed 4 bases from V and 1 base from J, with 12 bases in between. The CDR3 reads CASSTRGAGTDTQYF. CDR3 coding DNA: TGTGCCAGTAGTACCCGAGGGGCGGGCACAGATACGCAGTATTTT.

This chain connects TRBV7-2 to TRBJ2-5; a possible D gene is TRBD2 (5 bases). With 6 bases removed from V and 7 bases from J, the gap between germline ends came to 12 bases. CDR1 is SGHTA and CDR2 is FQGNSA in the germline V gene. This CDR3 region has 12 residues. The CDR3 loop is CASSLGLGTQYF. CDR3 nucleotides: TGTGCCAGCAGTCTCGGACTGGGGACCCAGTACTTC.

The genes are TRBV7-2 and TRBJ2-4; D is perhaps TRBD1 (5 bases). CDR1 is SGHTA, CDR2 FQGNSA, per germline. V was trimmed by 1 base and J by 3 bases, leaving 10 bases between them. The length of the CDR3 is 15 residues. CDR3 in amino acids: CASSLGYQGKNIQYF. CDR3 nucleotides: TGTGCCAGCAGCTTAGGGTATCAGGGCAAAAACATTCAGTACTTC.

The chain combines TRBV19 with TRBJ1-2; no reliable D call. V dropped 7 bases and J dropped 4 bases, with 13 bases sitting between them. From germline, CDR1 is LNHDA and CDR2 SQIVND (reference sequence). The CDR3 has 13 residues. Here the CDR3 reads CASKDLPAYGYTF. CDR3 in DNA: TGTGCCAGTAAGGACCTCCCGGCCTATGGCTACACCTTC.

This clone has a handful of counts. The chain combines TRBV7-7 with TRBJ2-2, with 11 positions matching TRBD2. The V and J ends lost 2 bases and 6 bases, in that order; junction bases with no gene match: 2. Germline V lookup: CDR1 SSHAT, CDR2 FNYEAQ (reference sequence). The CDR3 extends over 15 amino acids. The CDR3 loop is CASSLLAGGAGELFF. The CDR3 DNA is TGTGCCAGCAGCTTACTAGCGGGAGGAGCCGGGGAGCTGTTTTTT.

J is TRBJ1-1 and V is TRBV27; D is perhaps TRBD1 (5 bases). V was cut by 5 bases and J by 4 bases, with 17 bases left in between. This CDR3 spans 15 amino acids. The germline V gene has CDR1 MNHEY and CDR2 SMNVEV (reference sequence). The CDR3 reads CASSLGDVIGTEAFF. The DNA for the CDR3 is TGTGCCAGCAGTCTAGGGGATGTGATAGGCACTGAAGCTTTCTTT.

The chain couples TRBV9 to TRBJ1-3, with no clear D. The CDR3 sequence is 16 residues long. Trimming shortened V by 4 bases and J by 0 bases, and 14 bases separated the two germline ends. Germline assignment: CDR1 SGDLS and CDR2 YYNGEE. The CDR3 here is CASSPRHMNSGNTIYF. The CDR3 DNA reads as TGTGCCAGCAGCCCACGACACATGAACTCTGGAAACACCATATATTTT.